This TCR beta chain is from a study of T cell repertoires in cytomegalovirus infection (dated by TCRdb to between 2017 and 2020). Study-wide context: The peptide stimulations were aimed at well-studied HLA-B-restricted epitopes as well as recently identified HLA-C-restricted CMV epitopes, whose presentation resists viral immunomodulation. Donor HLA type was relevant to the analysis, because carriage of CMV infection together with the matching HLA type was indicated by public TCR beta signatures. General conclusions and limits of the study: Carriers of CMV infection plus the relevant HLA type were discriminated by the cumulative frequency of public TCR beta family members in the study cohort and in an independent roughly 340-donor cohort. The ex vivo response was dominated by HLA-C-restricted CMV-specific TCR beta clonotypes, which also provided the single most frequent clonotype in two of eight donors.

The sample's treatment or condition label, in plain terms: in vitro stimulation with specific CMV peptide epitopes to enrich CMV-specific T cells. The sequencer was an Illumina HiSeq 1500. Clones were called with MiXCR by TCRdb after fastp trimmed the public reads at Q25, and only in-frame beta chains were retained. Each record represents a unique CDR3 protein, reported with the most common genes and DNA among its rows. This sample is represented by about 830,000 distinct CDR3 sequences; approximately 29% of them were singletons. Of the sample, 9.5% to 15% falls within the top ten clones. The germline V gene encodes CDR1 LNHDA and CDR2 SQIVND (reference sequence). V and J lose 1 base and 4 bases, and a span of 7 bases separates them. Inclusive of the bounding cysteine and phenylalanine, the CDR3 is 13 residues long. Only the CDR3 part of the read is kept: 39 bases, read in frame from the first base.

Notes on this clonotype: The target of this receptor is not known. No base qualities exist here, and no much larger clone lies one base off it.

Sequences were derived from cultured CD8+ T cells from PBMCs, sampled from culture after CMV antigen stimulation. This sequence was found in a human donor in good health (CMV status not recorded). Some clones in this sample may be carry-over from other donors' samples. The V gene is TRBV19 and the J gene is TRBJ1-1, with the D gene uncertain. The CDR3 protein sequence reads: CASSIASSTEAFF. The DNA sequence follows: TGTGCCAGTAGTATAGCCTCTAGCACTGAAGCTTTCTTT.